Each of the 29 T cell receptor beta chains below was sequenced from the same sample in a study of T-cell reconstitution after alpha-beta-depleted transplantation in children. A library of TCRbeta sequences, prepared with unique molecular identifiers, was generated. TCRdb analysed the PCR reads with MiXCR anew, one entry per CDR3 protein. The sample carries roughly 400,000 distinct CDR3 sequences, around two fifths recorded once. Sequencing was performed on PBMCs, taken before TCRalphabeta/CD19-depleted stem cell transplant. These receptors all come from a girl aged 2 to 9 with aplastic anemia, due to receive a stem cell transplant.

The table lists this clonotype with many counts. The chain couples TRBV6-5 to TRBJ2-7; 7 bases align to TRBD2. Trimming removed 5 bases from V and 5 bases from J; junction bases left unmatched: 15. The CDR3 covers 16 residues. Germline CDR1 MNHEY, CDR2 SVGAGI. The CDR3 spells CASSPGPSGISHEQYF. The CDR3 bases are TGTGCCAGCAGTCCGGGCCCCAGCGGGATTTCCCACGAGCAGTACTTC.

This clonotype occurred many times. The rearrangement uses TRBV5-6 and TRBJ2-3; the match to TRBD2 covers 10 bases. Germline trimming cut 2 bases from V and 4 bases from J; bases unmatched to any gene: 4. Germline V CDR1 and CDR2: SGHDT, YYEEEE. The length of the CDR3 is 15 residues. CDR3 bases: TGTGCCAGCAGCTTTGGACTAGCGGCACCAGATACGCAGTATTTT. Translating gives CASSFGLAAPDTQYF.

The sample holds a few counts of this clonotype. This sequence joins TRBV7-3 and TRBJ2-3; D is possibly TRBD2 (6 bases). This CDR3 contains 16 residues. The germline V gene encodes CDR1 SGHTA and CDR2 FQGTGA. With 2 bases removed from V and 4 bases from J, the gap between germline ends came to 16 bases. The CDR3 is CASSLLGRGKADTQYF. For the CDR3, the DNA is TGTGCCAGCAGCTTATTGGGTCGCGGGAAGGCAGATACGCAGTATTTT.

Only a few counts were recorded for this clonotype. J is TRBJ2-7 and V is TRBV10-3; 8 nucleotides line up with TRBD1. Trimming at V came to 4 bases and at J to 1 base, leaving 0 bases not matched to a gene. The V gene's germline CDR1 is ENHRY and CDR2 SYGVKD. This CDR3 is built from 13 residues. The CDR3, as DNA: TGTGCCATCAGTGGACAGGGGTCCTACGAGCAGTACTTC. This codes for CAISGQGSYEQYF.

This chain joins TRBV20-1 and TRBJ2-7, with D perhaps matching TRBD1 or TRBD2 (5 bases each). The V end was cut by 3 bases, the J end by 2 bases, with 14 bases between. Germline V lookup: CDR1 DFQATT, CDR2 SNEGSKA (reference sequence). The CDR3 is 14 residues long. In nucleotides, the CDR3 is TGCAGTGCTAGGAGGGACGAGCACCCCTACGAGCAGTACTTC. Translating it yields CSARRDEHPYEQYF.

The chain carries TRBV25-1 and TRBJ2-5; D is undetermined. V lost 2 bases and J lost 4, with 20 bases in between. CDR3 length equals 17 residues. Germline V CDR1 and CDR2: MGHDK, SYGVNS. CDR3: CASSEPKARGTGETQYF. The CDR3 DNA follows: TGTGCCAGCAGTGAACCTAAGGCTCGCGGAACTGGAGAGACCCAGTACTTC.

The gene calls are TRBV4-1 and TRBJ2-3; 7 nucleotides agree with TRBD2. V lost 0 bases to trimming and J lost 2 bases; unmatched junction nucleotides: 14. CDR3 length: 19 residues. The germline CDR1 and CDR2 sequences are MGHRA and YSYEKL. The CDR3 region has the DNA TGCGCCAGCAGCCAAGATTGGCCTAGCGGAACACCCGACACAGATACGCAGTATTTT. This codes for CASSQDWPSGTPDTDTQYF.

This clonotype appeared a few times. The chain combines TRBV7-2 with TRBJ2-7; D may correspond to TRBD1 or TRBD2 (5 bases each). CDR3 length: 14 residues. Trimming stripped 5 bases from V and 2 bases from J, with 13 bases between. In germline, CDR1 is SGHTA, CDR2 FQGNSA. CDR3 nucleotides: TGTGCCAGCAGCCCACGAGGGGTAACCTACGAGCAGTACTTC. It encodes CASSPRGVTYEQYF.

V and J are TRBV7-9 and TRBJ2-3; the match to TRBD1 covers 7 bases. The CDR3 runs 16 residues. The V gene end was trimmed by 4 bases and the J gene end by 3 bases; junction bases not matched to a gene: 10. Germline V gene sequence: CDR1 SEHNR, CDR2 FQNEAQ (reference sequence). CDR3 residues: CASSYDRVGGTDTQYF. Here the CDR3 DNA reads TGTGCCAGCAGCTATGACAGGGTCGGTGGAACAGATACGCAGTATTTT.

This clonotype was found a few times. V is TRBV5-1 and J is TRBJ1-1; TRBD1 might be the D (6 bases). The CDR3 is 14 amino acids. CDR1 is SGHRS, CDR2 YFSETQ, per germline. The ends were cut back, 3 bases at V and 2 bases at J, with 11 bases in the middle. In nucleotides, the CDR3 is TGCGCCAGCAGCTCGACAGGCTTTAACACTGAAGCTTTCTTT. Residues: CASSSTGFNTEAFF.

The rearrangement joins TRBV20-1 to TRBJ2-7; 9 nucleotides match TRBD1. The trim removed 6 bases at V and 7 bases at J, leaving 7 bases unmatched. Per germline, CDR1 DFQATT and CDR2 SNEGSKA (reference sequence). There are 12 residues in the CDR3. The CDR3 nucleotides are TGCAGTGCCTGGACAGGGGATAGGGAGCAGTACTTC. Its protein is CSAWTGDREQYF.

This clonotype was seen a handful of times. This chain connects TRBV11-3 to TRBJ2-1, with 10 bases fitting TRBD2. Germline-derived CDR1 and CDR2 are SGHNT and YENEEA. V trimming: 5 bases; J trimming: 5 bases; junction bases outside the gene matches: 12. The CDR3 covers 17 residues. CDR3 DNA: TGTGCCAGCAGCACACGGACTAGCGGACTCTCGGACAATGAGCAGTTCTTC. The encoded protein is CASSTRTSGLSDNEQFF.

This clonotype occurred a few times. V and J are TRBV2 and TRBJ2-1, with D possibly being TRBD2 (5 bases). The CDR3 contains 15 residues. Germline V gene data show CDR1 as SNHLY and CDR2 as FYNNEI. Trimming took 8 bases from V and 1 from J, leaving 15 bases between them. This CDR3 is CASYPNSVSYNEQFF. The CDR3 DNA is TGTGCCAGCTACCCAAATAGCGTTTCCTACAATGAGCAGTTCTTC.

V is TRBV5-6 and J is TRBJ2-5, with TRBD2 matching over 8 bases. Germline trimming cut 0 bases from V and 5 bases from J; bases unmatched to any gene: 9. Per the germline V gene, CDR1 is SGHDT and CDR2 is YYEEEE. The CDR3 runs 16 residues. The CDR3 DNA is TGTGCCAGCAGCTTGGGGGCCGGGAGGGCCGGGGAGACCCAGTACTTC. This encodes CASSLGAGRAGETQYF.

This clonotype was observed a handful of times. The CDR3 sequence: CASSRRTGDTDTQYF. For the CDR3, the DNA is TGTGCCAGCAGCCGTAGGACAGGGGACACAGATACGCAGTATTTT. V usage is TRBV11-2 and J usage is TRBJ2-3; the match to TRBD1 covers 9 bases. This CDR3 contains 15 residues. With 5 bases clipped from V and 2 bases from J, the junction kept 5 bases outside the gene matches. The V gene's germline CDR1 is SGHAT and CDR2 FQNNGV.

The CDR3 region is CASSWLKPSYEQYF. The CDR3 DNA follows: TGTGCCAGCAGCTGGCTTAAGCCCAGCTACGAGCAGTACTTC. The chain couples TRBV5-6 to TRBJ2-7; no reliable D call. From germline, CDR1 is SGHDT and CDR2 YYEEEE. Trimming cost V 3 bases and J 3 bases, with 13 bases left between them. The CDR3 contains 14 residues.

The chain carries TRBV12-3 or TRBV12-4 and TRBJ2-3; possibly TRBD2 for D (6 bases). The CDR3 extends over 16 amino acids. Trimming removed 2 bases at V and 4 bases at J, with 16 bases between. CDR3 sequence: CASSLRETDPPDTQYF. Here the CDR3 DNA reads TGTGCCAGCAGTTTACGGGAGACGGACCCACCAGATACGCAGTATTTT.

The gene calls are TRBV20-1 and TRBJ2-3; D gene ambiguous. CDR1 is DFQATT and CDR2 is SNEGSKA in the germline V gene (reference sequence). This CDR3 has 15 residues. V lost 6 bases to trimming and J lost 1 base, with 17 bases between them. The CDR3 here is CSARSAPLGTDTQYF. CDR3 DNA: TGCAGTGCCAGGTCAGCGCCCCTGGGCACAGATACGCAGTATTTT.

The chain recombines TRBV7-3 with TRBJ2-2; 11 bases map to TRBD2. CDR1 and CDR2 (germline): SGHTA, FQGTGA. The trim removed 5 bases at V and 0 bases at J, leaving 8 bases unmatched. The CDR3 loop spans 18 amino acids. CDR3 DNA: TGTGCCAGCAGCGCAAAGGGGACTAGCGGTCCGAACACCGGGGAGCTGTTTTTT. Residues: CASSAKGTSGPNTGELFF.

The chain is built from TRBV29-1 and TRBJ2-7, with D maybe TRBD1 (5 bases). The length of the CDR3 is 13 residues. Germline V lookup: CDR1 SQVTM, CDR2 ANQGSEA. Between the trimmed V and J ends, which lost 4 bases and 11 bases, there was a span of 21 bases. The CDR3 loop is CSVGDSPLEGKYF. CDR3 nucleotide sequence: TGCAGCGTTGGCGACAGCCCCCTCGAAGGGAAGTACTTC.

The chain has TRBV7-9 and TRBJ2-7, with unresolved D. Germline loops: CDR1 SEHNR, CDR2 FQNEAQ (reference sequence). The ends were cut back, 1 base at V and 6 bases at J, with 13 bases in the middle. The CDR3 runs to 14 residues. CDR3: CASSLGFRTTEQYF. CDR3 in DNA: TGTGCCAGCAGCTTAGGCTTCCGGACGACCGAGCAGTACTTC.

The genes are TRBV29-1 and TRBJ2-7; the match to TRBD2 covers 7 bases. Looked up from germline, CDR1 is SQVTM and CDR2 is ANQGSEA. Unmatched junction bases numbered 8, after V lost 6 bases and J lost 0 bases. This CDR3 has 14 amino acids. This CDR3 reads CSVLLADSSYEQYF. For the CDR3, the DNA is TGCAGCGTGCTCCTAGCGGATAGCTCCTACGAGCAGTACTTC.

The chain employs TRBV7-9 and TRBJ1-4, with 8 bases that match TRBD1. J was trimmed by 8 bases and V by 4 bases; bases with no gene match: 12. This CDR3 has 16 residues. CDR1 and CDR2 (germline): SEHNR, FQNEAQ (reference sequence). The CDR3 sequence is CASSSLPYRGEEKLFF. Written as DNA, the CDR3 is TGTGCCAGCAGCTCTCTCCCCTACAGGGGGGAAGAAAAACTGTTTTTT.

This clonotype has a handful of counts. This rearrangement joins TRBV7-6 to TRBJ2-5; D is ambiguous. Germline-derived CDR1 and CDR2 are SGHVS and FNYEAQ. The length of the CDR3 is 14 residues. Trimming took 2 bases from V and 5 from J, leaving 12 bases between them. The CDR3 reads CASSLSAPPETQYF. CDR3 DNA sequence: TGTGCCAGCAGCTTATCGGCCCCCCCCGAGACCCAGTACTTC.

This chain uses TRBV11-1 with TRBJ1-1; the match to TRBD1 covers 8 bases. V lost 2 bases, J lost 11 bases, and 10 bases stayed unmatched. The CDR3 covers 14 residues. Germline loops: CDR1 SGHAT, CDR2 FQDESV (reference sequence). The CDR3 nucleotides read TGTGCCAGCAGCTTAACAGGACAGGGAGAGTGGGCTTTCTTT. Its translation is CASSLTGQGEWAFF.

This rearrangement joins TRBV6-1 to TRBJ1-4; 8 nucleotides agree with TRBD1. The trim removed 6 bases at V and 7 bases at J, leaving 7 bases unmatched. The CDR3 covers 14 residues. Per the germline V gene, CDR1 is MNHNS and CDR2 is SASEGT. The CDR3 spells CASSRQGRGEKLFF. In DNA, the CDR3 is TGTGCCAGCAGCAGACAGGGGCGGGGTGAAAAACTGTTTTTT.

This clonotype was detected a few times. The chain couples TRBV20-1 to TRBJ2-1, with no clear D. V lost 5 bases and J 1 base, leaving 6 bases between the germline ends. Germline V lookup: CDR1 DFQATT, CDR2 SNEGSKA (reference sequence). This CDR3 is 12 amino acids long. CDR3 region: CSAGQSYNEQFF. CDR3 DNA: TGCAGTGCTGGCCAATCCTACAATGAGCAGTTCTTC.

The chain couples TRBV6-5 to TRBJ2-7; no clear D. Germline CDR1 MNHEY, CDR2 SVGAGI. This CDR3 spans 12 amino acids. V was clipped by 6 bases and J by 3 bases, with 9 bases between them. The CDR3, as DNA: TGTGCCAGCAGCCCGGATAACTACGAGCAGTACTTC. This translates into CASSPDNYEQYF.

This chain joins TRBV20-1 and TRBJ2-7; TRBD2 agrees at 8 bases. The CDR3 is made up of 13 amino acids. The ends lost 6 bases at V and 6 bases at J; junction bases unmatched: 10. Germline values: CDR1 DFQATT, CDR2 SNEGSKA (reference sequence). The CDR3 reads CSAPTQAGVEQYF. CDR3 in DNA: TGCAGTGCGCCGACCCAAGCGGGAGTCGAGCAGTACTTC.